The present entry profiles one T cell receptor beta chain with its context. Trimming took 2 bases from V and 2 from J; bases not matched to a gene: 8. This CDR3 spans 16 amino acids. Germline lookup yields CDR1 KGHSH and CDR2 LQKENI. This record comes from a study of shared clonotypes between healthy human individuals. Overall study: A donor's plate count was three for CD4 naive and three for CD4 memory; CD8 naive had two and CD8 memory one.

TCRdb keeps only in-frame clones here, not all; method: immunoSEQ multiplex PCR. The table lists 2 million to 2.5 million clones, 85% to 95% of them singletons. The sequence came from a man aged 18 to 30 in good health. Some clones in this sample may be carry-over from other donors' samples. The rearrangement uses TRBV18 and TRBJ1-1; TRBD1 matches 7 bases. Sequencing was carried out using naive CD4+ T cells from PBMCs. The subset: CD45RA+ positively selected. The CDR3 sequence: CASSPKRGGENTEAFF. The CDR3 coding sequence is TGTGCCAGCTCACCAAAGCGAGGGGGCGAAAACACTGAAGCTTTCTTT.